This is a list of T cell receptor beta chains from one sample in a study of blood T cell repertoires in COVID-19. Clones were sequenced by immunoSEQ multiplex PCR, and TCRdb holds only the in-frame ones, with some missing. The data show 150,000 to 200,000 clones, approximately 85% seen once. Specimen: PBMCs or T cells enriched from blood (not recorded which). The origin of the receptors is a man aged 35-49 years who had recovered from COVID-19. Both conserved end residues are part of each CDR3. A D gene is named only where the DNA matches it firmly. Clone size appears in some rows only: once, few, many, or a class for an expanded clone.

>TRBD1|few|TRBV29-1|TRBJ1-4
CSVEVQGLIGKLFF
TGCAGCGTTGAAGTACAGGGGTTAATCGGAAAACTGTTTTTT
>TRBD2|NA|TRBV5-4|TRBJ2-3
CASYPSGVTDTQYF
TGTGCCAGCTACCCTAGCGGGGTCACAGATACGCAGTATTTT
>NA|NA|TRBV7-9|TRBJ1-4
CASSPGSRDEKLFF
TGTGCCAGCAGCCCAGGTTCACGCGATGAAAAACTGTTTTTT
>NA|NA|TRBV19|TRBJ1-4
CASSIDGGFISKLFF
TGTGCCAGTAGTATAGATGGGGGGTTTATCTCAAAACTGTTTTTT
>TRBD1|NA|TRBV7-8|TRBJ1-1
CASSLDRDSIDTEAFF
TGTGCCAGCAGCTTAGACCGGGACAGTATCGACACTGAAGCTTTCTTT
>NA|once|TRBV4-1|TRBJ1-1
CASSQVTVLNTEAFF
TGCGCCAGCAGCCAAGTTACGGTACTGAACACTGAAGCTTTCTTT
>NA|NA|TRBV28|TRBJ1-1
CASRGTWAGAEAFF
TGTGCCAGCAGAGGGACTTGGGCCGGCGCGGAAGCTTTCTTT
>NA|NA|TRBV9|TRBJ1-2
CASSAGSGYGYTF
TGTGCCAGCAGCGCAGGGTCGGGCTATGGCTACACCTTC
>NA|NA|TRBV10-3|TRBJ2-7
CAISDTSGVTEQYF
TGTGCCATCAGTGATACTTCGGGGGTGACCGAGCAGTACTTC
>NA|NA|TRBV9|TRBJ1-5
CASSAEQGLSQPQHF
TGTGCCAGCAGCGCCGAACAGGGATTATCGCAGCCCCAGCATTTT
>TRBD1|NA|TRBV18|TRBJ1-1
CASSLDRGGDTEAFF
TGTGCCAGCTCCCTGGACAGGGGTGGAGACACTGAAGCTTTCTTT
>TRBD2|NA|TRBV27|TRBJ2-2
CASSAKYQLSGRKNTGELFF
TGTGCCAGCAGTGCCAAATACCAGCTAAGCGGGAGAAAGAACACCGGGGAGCTGTTTTTT
>NA|NA|TRBV5-1|TRBJ1-1
CASSLQDMNTEAFF
TGCGCCAGCAGCTTACAGGACATGAACACTGAAGCTTTCTTT
>NA|NA|TRBV27|TRBJ2-7
CASRPLIEGEQYF
TGTGCCAGCAGGCCTTTGATCGAGGGCGAGCAGTACTTC
>TRBD1|NA|TRBV15|TRBJ1-5
CATSIGQGNQPQHF
TGTGCCACCAGCATCGGACAGGGAAATCAGCCCCAGCATTTT
>NA|NA|TRBV3-1/TRBV3-2|TRBJ2-7
CASSQQVESSYEQYF
TGTGCCAGCAGCCAGCAAGTGGAGAGCTCCTACGAGCAGTACTTC
>NA|few|TRBV6-1|TRBJ1-1
CASSDQRNMNTEAFF
TGTGCCAGCAGTGATCAGCGAAACATGAACACTGAAGCTTTCTTT
>NA|NA|TRBV6-5|TRBJ1-4
CASSYRLGDEKLFF
TGTGCCAGCAGTTACCGCTTGGGCGACGAAAAACTGTTTTTT
>TRBD2|NA|TRBV30|TRBJ2-1
CAWSVWASGINEQFF
TGTGCCTGGAGTGTATGGGCTAGCGGGATAAATGAGCAGTTCTTC
>NA|once|TRBV27|TRBJ1-2
CASSFGRENGYTF
TGTGCCAGCAGTTTCGGTAGGGAGAATGGCTACACCTTC
>NA|NA|TRBV27|TRBJ1-5
CASSYRGPDQPQHF
TGTGCCAGCAGTTATAGGGGCCCAGATCAGCCCCAGCATTTT
>NA|NA|TRBV2|TRBJ2-7
CASSEWTAFYEQYF
TGTGCCAGCAGTGAATGGACAGCTTTTTACGAGCAGTACTTC
>TRBD2|NA|TRBV10-3|TRBJ2-5
CAISDPAREETQYF
TGTGCCATCAGTGATCCCGCGCGGGAGGAGACCCAGTACTTC
>TRBD1|NA|TRBV28|TRBJ2-7
CASRVDRVTYEQYF
TGTGCCAGCAGGGTGGACAGGGTAACCTACGAGCAGTACTTC
>TRBD1|NA|TRBV14|TRBJ1-2
CASSQVDRNYGYTF
TGTGCCAGCAGCCAAGTGGACAGGAACTATGGCTACACCTTC
>NA|NA|TRBV19|TRBJ2-2
CASSIFGSTGELFF
TGTGCCAGTAGTATCTTCGGGAGTACCGGGGAGCTGTTTTTT
>NA|few|TRBV2|TRBJ2-2
CASRPGQRTGELFF
TGTGCCAGCAGGCCGGGACAAAGAACCGGGGAGCTGTTTTTT
>NA|NA|TRBV4-1|TRBJ2-1
CASSQVPSGKTNNEQFF
TGCGCCAGCAGCCAAGTCCCCAGCGGTAAGACAAACAATGAGCAGTTCTTC
>NA|NA|TRBV19|TRBJ1-1
CASKRVGNTEAFF
TGTGCCAGTAAGCGGGTTGGGAACACTGAAGCTTTCTTT
>NA|NA|TRBV5-6|TRBJ2-3
CASSFRSSGTDTQYF
TGTGCCAGCAGCTTTAGGTCTAGCGGCACAGATACGCAGTATTTT
>NA|NA|TRBV5-1|TRBJ1-6
CASKETADNSPLHF
TGCGCCAGCAAAGAAACAGCTGATAATTCACCCCTCCACTTT